These 27 T cell receptor beta chains share one sample of origin, sequenced in a study of regulatory T cells in long-lasting Graves disease. The authors built TCR beta libraries using iRepertoire HTBI primers and Arm-PCR of CDR3 regions. MiXCR was run by TCRdb on the multiplex PCR reads, yielding one entry per CDR3 protein. The sample has around 460,000 distinct CDR3 sequences, 22% seen once. Sample time point: persistent/refractory GD, antithyroid drugs over 5 years with positive TRAb. Making the TCR library involved RNA that had been extracted from PBMCs. The sequenced sample was peripheral blood mononuclear cells (PBMCs), obtained when the disease was refractory, from a patient treated with antithyroid drugs. The receptors come from a female donor with Graves disease.

The chain recombines TRBV11-2 with TRBJ2-7, with 10 bases lining up with TRBD2. The CDR3 is 14 residues long. Germline V lookup: CDR1 SGHAT, CDR2 FQNNGV. V was pared by 1 base and J by 7 bases, with 4 bases of the junction left unmatched. The CDR3 sequence is CASSLASGGAEQYF. CDR3 nucleotide sequence: TGTGCCAGCAGCTTAGCCAGCGGGGGGGCGGAGCAGTACTTC. Using reference TRBV11-2 and TRBJ2-7 for the parts outside the CDR3, the full variable domain is EAGVAQSPRYKIIEKRQSVAFWCNPISGHATLYWYQQILGQGPKLLIQFQNNGVVDDSQLPKDRFSAERLKGVDSTLKIQPAKLEDSAVYLCASSLASGGAEQYFGPGTRLTVT.

The rearrangement uses TRBV25-1 and TRBJ2-5; no firm D call. Between the trimmed V and J ends, which lost 4 bases and 3 bases, there was a span of 9 bases. This CDR3 comprises 13 residues. The germline CDR1 and CDR2 sequences are MGHDK and SYGVNS. The CDR3 sequence is CASSGEGKETQYF. In DNA form, the CDR3 reads TGTGCCAGCAGTGGGGAAGGGAAAGAGACCCAGTACTTC. The full variable domain, completed using reference TRBV25-1 and TRBJ2-5, is EADIYQTPRYLVIGTGKKITLECSQTMGHDKMYWYQQDPGMELHLIHYSYGVNSTEKGDLSSESTVSRIRTEHFPLTLESARPSHTSQYLCASSGEGKETQYFGPGTRLLVL.

This clonotype has ten or more counts. This sequence joins TRBV20-1 and TRBJ2-2; D may match TRBD1 or TRBD2 (5 bases each). Germline V gene lookup returns CDR1 DFQATT and CDR2 SNEGSKA (reference sequence). The CDR3 runs 13 residues. The V and J ends lost 7 bases and 4 bases respectively, with 13 bases between them. CDR3 in amino acids: CSVAGTLTGELFF. The CDR3 coding sequence is TGCAGTGTAGCCGGGACCCTCACCGGGGAGCTGTTTTTT.

This clonotype has ten or more counts. The genes are TRBV7-9 and TRBJ1-4, with TRBD1 matching over 7 bases. Germline-derived CDR1 and CDR2 are SEHNR and FQNEAQ (reference sequence). Germline trimming cut 7 bases from V and 3 bases from J; bases unmatched to any gene: 2. The CDR3 length is 13 residues. CDR3 sequence reads: CASTGTANEKLFF. Here the CDR3 DNA reads TGTGCCAGCACCGGGACAGCTAATGAAAAACTGTTTTTT.

This clonotype has a count of ten or more. CDR3 sequence (DNA): TGTGCCAGCAGCAGAGGGACTAGCGGTAACACCGGGGAGCTGTTTTTT. Its translation: CASSRGTSGNTGELFF. The chain is built from TRBV7-2 and TRBJ2-2; 11 bases are a match to TRBD2. The germline V gene encodes CDR1 SGHTA and CDR2 FQGNSA. The CDR3 loop spans 16 amino acids. J was trimmed by 2 bases and V by 5 bases; bases with no gene match: 4.

This clonotype was seen repeatedly, ten times or more. This chain connects TRBV7-9 to TRBJ2-5; D is ambiguous. Trimming removed 5 bases from V and 5 bases from J, with 12 bases in between. CDR3 length: 13 residues. The V gene's germline CDR1 is SEHNR and CDR2 FQNEAQ (reference sequence). DNA of the CDR3: TGTGCCAGCAGCCCCGACTTGGGGGAGACCCAGTACTTC. This sequence encodes CASSPDLGETQYF.

V and J are TRBV5-8 and TRBJ1-2; TRBD1 matches 7 bases. The CDR3 consists of 14 residues. From germline, CDR1 is SGHTS and CDR2 YDEGEE. Trimming at V came to 4 bases and at J to 4 bases, leaving 7 bases not matched to a gene. CDR3 loop: CASSATGLGYGYTF. The CDR3 DNA reads TGTGCCAGCAGCGCGACAGGGTTGGGCTATGGCTACACCTTC.

This clonotype was found many times. The rearrangement joins TRBV6-2 or TRBV6-3 to TRBJ2-3; 9 bases line up with TRBD2. The CDR3 spans 17 residues. The germline CDR1 and CDR2 sequences are MNHEY and SVGEGT. The junction had 9 bases not matched to a gene; V was cut back by 2 bases and J by 3 bases. The CDR3 loop reads CASSYPLAGVDTDTQYF. The CDR3 coding sequence is TGTGCCAGCAGTTACCCCTTAGCGGGGGTTGATACAGATACGCAGTATTTT.

This clonotype was detected ten times or more. The chain is built from TRBV28 and TRBJ1-6; tentative D call: TRBD1 (5 bases). V was trimmed by 7 bases and J by 5 bases, leaving 24 bases between them. The CDR3 loop spans 18 amino acids. From germline, CDR1 is MDHEN and CDR2 SYDVKM. CDR3 in DNA: TGTGCCAGCACCCTCCCTGGCCCCTCTGGGGCAAATAATTCACCCCTCCACTTT. Its protein product is CASTLPGPSGANNSPLHF.

This clonotype has a handful of counts. This chain uses TRBV19 with TRBJ1-5; D is unresolved. Germline V lookup: CDR1 LNHDA, CDR2 SQIVND (reference sequence). CDR3 length: 14 amino acids. The ends were cut back, 3 bases at V and 3 bases at J, with 9 bases in the middle. In nucleotides, the CDR3 is TGTGCCAGTAGTATTAGGGCAGACAATCAGCCCCAGCATTTT. It yields the protein CASSIRADNQPQHF.

The rearrangement links TRBV11-2 to TRBJ2-7; 10 nucleotides align to TRBD1. V lost 4 bases to trimming and J lost 1 base; unmatched junction nucleotides: 4. From germline, CDR1 is SGHAT and CDR2 FQNNGV. This CDR3 is 15 amino acids long. The DNA for the CDR3 is TGTGCCAGCAGCTCCGGACAGGGGGTTTCCTACGAGCAGTACTTC. Its translation is CASSSGQGVSYEQYF. Together with reference TRBV11-2 and TRBJ2-7, the CDR3 gives the full variable domain: EAGVAQSPRYKIIEKRQSVAFWCNPISGHATLYWYQQILGQGPKLLIQFQNNGVVDDSQLPKDRFSAERLKGVDSTLKIQPAKLEDSAVYLCASSSGQGVSYEQYFGPGTRLTVT.

This chain joins TRBV9 and TRBJ1-1, with D hard to call. Trimming shortened V by 3 bases and J by 4 bases, and 13 bases separated the two germline ends. This CDR3 is 14 amino acids long. The germline V gene encodes CDR1 SGDLS and CDR2 YYNGEE. The CDR3 reads CASSGDLRPTEAFF. The CDR3 DNA reads as TGTGCCAGCAGCGGAGACCTGCGGCCCACTGAAGCTTTCTTT.

The rearrangement links TRBV20-1 to TRBJ2-5; D remains unclear. Trimming shortened V by 1 base and J by 4 bases, and 7 bases separated the two germline ends. This CDR3 region has 12 residues. Germline CDR1 and CDR2: DFQATT and SNEGSKA (reference sequence). The CDR3 spells CSARVASETQYF. The CDR3 DNA is TGCAGTGCTAGAGTAGCCTCAGAGACCCAGTACTTC.

This chain joins TRBV30 and TRBJ2-7; 8 positions match TRBD1. The germline V gene has CDR1 GTSNPN and CDR2 SVGIG (reference sequence). The CDR3 runs to 15 residues. V lost 2 bases and J lost 5; bases outside the gene matches: 11. CDR3 residues: CAWSPDRGQGHEQYF. The CDR3 region has the DNA TGTGCCTGGAGTCCCGACAGAGGACAGGGCCACGAGCAGTACTTC.

This clonotype was picked up many times. The CDR3 DNA reads TGTGCCAGCAGTGGACAGACAGGGAAGGGTGGCTACACCTTC. It codes for CASSGQTGKGGYTF. This chain links TRBV2 with TRBJ1-2; 7 bases are shared with TRBD1. This CDR3 has 14 residues. J was trimmed by 7 bases and V by 4 bases; bases with no gene match: 9. Germline CDR1 and CDR2: SNHLY and FYNNEI.

This clonotype was recorded many times. The V call is TRBV10-3, the J call TRBJ1-5, with TRBD1 identical over 7 bases. Germline V gene lookup returns CDR1 ENHRY and CDR2 SYGVKD. The CDR3 has 13 residues. V gave up 11 bases and J gave up 3 bases; unmatched junction bases: 7. The CDR3 region is CAGRQGPNQPQHF. In DNA, the CDR3 is TGTGCCGGCAGACAGGGCCCCAATCAGCCCCAGCATTTT.

The table lists this clonotype with many counts. The chain joins TRBV20-1 to TRBJ2-7, with D maybe TRBD2 (6 bases). The CDR3 is made up of 15 amino acids. V lost 5 bases and J lost 2, with 19 bases in between. CDR1 is DFQATT, CDR2 SNEGSKA, per germline (reference sequence). CDR3 sequence reads: CSAGLRRGPTYEQYF. The CDR3 nucleotides read TGCAGTGCTGGGTTACGGCGGGGACCGACCTACGAGCAGTACTTC.

This clonotype was detected many times. The J gene is TRBJ2-5, the V gene TRBV7-2, with D maybe TRBD2 (6 bases). Looked up from germline, CDR1 is SGHTA and CDR2 is FQGNSA. Trimming left V 5 bases short and J 2 bases short, with 12 bases between. The CDR3 loop spans 14 amino acids. CDR3 in amino acids: CASSGGVRQETQYF. In DNA, the CDR3 is TGTGCCAGCAGCGGCGGGGTTCGTCAAGAGACCCAGTACTTC.

V and J are TRBV30 and TRBJ1-1; D might be TRBD1 (6 bases). Trimming cost V 2 bases and J 5 bases, with 12 bases left between them. Germline V gene sequence: CDR1 GTSNPN, CDR2 SVGIG (reference sequence). The CDR3 runs 13 residues. CDR3 bases: TGTGCCTGGAGTCGGGGGCTGTGGACTGAAGCTTTCTTT. This gives the protein CAWSRGLWTEAFF. Complete variable domain (other parts from reference TRBV30 and TRBJ1-1): SQTIHQWPATLVQPVGSPLSLECTVEGTSNPNLYWYRQAAGRGLQLLFYSVGIGQISSEVPQNLSASRPQDRQFILSSKKLLLSDSGFYLCAWSRGLWTEAFFGQGTRLTVV.

The J gene is TRBJ1-2, the V gene TRBV6-1; TRBD1 matches 8 bases. Per germline, CDR1 MNHNS and CDR2 SASEGT. J was trimmed by 8 bases and V by 6 bases; bases with no gene match: 8. The CDR3 runs 13 residues. The CDR3 DNA sequence: TGTGCCAGCAGAGACGACAGGGGCGGGGGCTACACCTTC. This translates into CASRDDRGGGYTF.

A word on this clonotype: The junction departs from germline at one end; a sequencing error may be responsible. V is TRBV6-5 and J is TRBJ1-2; weak D call: TRBD1 (6 bases). This CDR3 is built from 15 residues. CDR1 is MNHEY and CDR2 is SVGAGI in the germline V gene. The CDR3 here is CASSFNHGGIYGYIF. The CDR3 nucleotides read TGTGCCAGCAGTTTCAACCATGGGGGCATCTATGGCTACATCTTC.

As for this clonotype: A clone one base away is much larger, so this may be a read error. The rearrangement uses TRBV6-9 and TRBJ2-5, with D unresolved. CDR1 is MNHGY, CDR2 SVAAGI, per germline. The CDR3 has 13 amino acids. This CDR3 is CACSYLIQETQYF. The CDR3 coding sequence is TGTGCCTGCAGTTATTTGATACAAGAGACCCAGTACTTC.

J is TRBJ2-7 and V is TRBV6-5; 15 bases are a match to TRBD2. This CDR3 comprises 19 residues. Germline V gene lookup returns CDR1 MNHEY and CDR2 SVGAGI. With V trimmed by 0 bases and J by 2 bases, 8 bases remained unmatched. The CDR3 region has the DNA TGTGCCAGCAGTTACTCCTTGGGACTAGCGGGAGGCCCCACCTACGAGCAGTACTTC. Protein sequence: CASSYSLGLAGGPTYEQYF.

The rearrangement links TRBV7-9 to TRBJ1-6, with D hard to call. V lost 6 bases and J 9 bases, leaving 12 bases between the germline ends. The CDR3 sequence is 13 residues long. Germline V lookup: CDR1 SEHNR, CDR2 FQNEAQ (reference sequence). This CDR3 reads CASRPASSSPLHF. The CDR3 bases are TGTGCCAGCAGGCCGGCGTCCTCTTCACCCCTCCACTTT.

This clonotype was seen a handful of times. The chain uses TRBV20-1 and TRBJ1-2, with a possible D match to TRBD1 (5 bases). Germline V lookup: CDR1 DFQATT, CDR2 SNEGSKA (reference sequence). CDR3 size: 14 residues. The V end was cut by 5 bases, the J end by 7 bases, with 20 bases between. The CDR3 is CSARRQFGERGYTF. As DNA, the CDR3 is TGCAGTGCTCGCCGACAGTTTGGGGAACGTGGCTACACCTTC.

A note on this clonotype: A much larger clonotype is one base distant, so this may be a read error. The chain joins TRBV28 to TRBJ1-2; D remains ambiguous. There are 15 residues in the CDR3. From germline, CDR1 is MDHEN and CDR2 SYDVKM. This CDR3 reads CASSFGRRVSYGFTF. The CDR3 coding sequence is TGTGCCAGCAGTTTTGGGCGAAGGGTGTCCTATGGCTTCACCTTC.

This clonotype has ten or more counts. V usage is TRBV7-2 and J usage is TRBJ1-6; D is possibly TRBD1 (5 bases). Between the trimmed V and J ends, which lost 8 bases and 9 bases, there was a span of 14 bases. From germline, CDR1 is SGHTA and CDR2 FQGNSA. The CDR3 spans 13 residues. The CDR3 here is CASGAGIGSPLHF. The CDR3 DNA follows: TGTGCCAGCGGGGCCGGGATCGGTTCACCCCTCCACTTT.